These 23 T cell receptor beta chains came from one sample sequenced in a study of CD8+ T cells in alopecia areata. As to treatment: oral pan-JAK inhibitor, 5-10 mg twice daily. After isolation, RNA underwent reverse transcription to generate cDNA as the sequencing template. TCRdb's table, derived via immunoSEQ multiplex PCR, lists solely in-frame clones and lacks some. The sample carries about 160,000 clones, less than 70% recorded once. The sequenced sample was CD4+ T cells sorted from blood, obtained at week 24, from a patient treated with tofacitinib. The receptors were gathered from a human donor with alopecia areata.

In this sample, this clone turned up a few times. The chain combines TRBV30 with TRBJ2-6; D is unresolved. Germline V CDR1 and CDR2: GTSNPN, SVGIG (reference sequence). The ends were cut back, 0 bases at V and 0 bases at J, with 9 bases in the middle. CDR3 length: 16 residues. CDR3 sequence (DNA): TGTGCCTGGAGTGTATTGGGAAACTCTGGGGCCAACGTCCTGACTTTC. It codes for CAWSVLGNSGANVLTF.

CDR3 sequence (DNA): TGTGCCTGGGGGACAGGGGCTCCTCCCCCCTATGGCTACACCTTC. This encodes CAWGTGAPPPYGYTF. This chain uses TRBV30 with TRBJ1-2; 10 positions match TRBD1. In germline, CDR1 is GTSNPN, CDR2 SVGIG (reference sequence). The CDR3 is made up of 15 amino acids. Trimming cost V 5 bases and J 4 bases; bases outside gene matches: 10.

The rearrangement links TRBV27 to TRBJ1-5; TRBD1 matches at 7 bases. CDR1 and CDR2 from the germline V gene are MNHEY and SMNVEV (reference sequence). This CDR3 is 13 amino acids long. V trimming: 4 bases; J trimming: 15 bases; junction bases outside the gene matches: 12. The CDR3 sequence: CASSSPKGAAWHF. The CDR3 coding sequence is TGTGCCAGCAGTTCCCCCAAGGGGGCGGCCTGGCATTTT.

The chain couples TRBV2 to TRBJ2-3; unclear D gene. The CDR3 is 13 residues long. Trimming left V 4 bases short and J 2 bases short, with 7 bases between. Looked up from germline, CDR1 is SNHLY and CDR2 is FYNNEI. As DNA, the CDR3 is TGTGCCAGCAGTGGCGACTTCACAGATACGCAGTATTTT. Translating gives CASSGDFTDTQYF.

CDR3 DNA: TGTGCCAGCTCACCTGTCGGGCAGGGGGCCTACGAGCAGTACTTC. Residues: CASSPVGQGAYEQYF. The chain carries TRBV18 and TRBJ2-7; 7 bases agree with TRBD1. From germline, CDR1 is KGHSH and CDR2 LQKENI. The CDR3 is 15 amino acids. The trim removed 3 bases at V and 2 bases at J, leaving 7 bases unmatched. Using reference TRBV18 and TRBJ2-7 for the parts outside the CDR3, the full variable domain is NAGVMQNPRHLVRRRGQEARLRCSPMKGHSHVYWYRQLPEEGLKFMVYLQKENIIDESGMPKERFSAEFPKEGPSILRIQQVVRGDSAAYFCASSPVGQGAYEQYFGPGTRLTVT.

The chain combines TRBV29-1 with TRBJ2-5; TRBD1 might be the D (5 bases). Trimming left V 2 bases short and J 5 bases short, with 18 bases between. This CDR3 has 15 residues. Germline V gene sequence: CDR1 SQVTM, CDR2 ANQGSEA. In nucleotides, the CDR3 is TGCAGCGTTGAACGGTGGGGCAGGGAAGGGGAGACCCAGTACTTC. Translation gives CSVERWGREGETQYF.

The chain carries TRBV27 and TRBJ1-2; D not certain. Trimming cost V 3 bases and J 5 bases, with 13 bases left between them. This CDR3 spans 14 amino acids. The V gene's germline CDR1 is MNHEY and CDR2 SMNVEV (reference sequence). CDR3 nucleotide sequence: TGTGCCAGCAGTTTCAGAGGGCCCTTGTATGGCTACACCTTC. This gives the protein CASSFRGPLYGYTF.

CDR3 sequence: CASSLDMREAHEQYF. The CDR3 DNA reads TGTGCCAGCAGCTTAGACATGAGGGAGGCCCACGAGCAGTACTTC. V usage is TRBV7-2 and J usage is TRBJ2-7, with D possibly matching TRBD2 (6 bases). The CDR3 contains 15 residues. Per germline, CDR1 SGHTA and CDR2 FQGNSA. The ends were cut back, 1 base at V and 5 bases at J, with 15 bases in the middle.

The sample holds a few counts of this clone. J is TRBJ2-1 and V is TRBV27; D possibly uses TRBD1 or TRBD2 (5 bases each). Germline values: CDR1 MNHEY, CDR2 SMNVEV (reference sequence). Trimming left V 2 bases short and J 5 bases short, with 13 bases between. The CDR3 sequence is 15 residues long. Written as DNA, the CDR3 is TGTGCCAGCAGTTTAGAATGGGACCCTAACAATGAGCAGTTCTTC. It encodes CASSLEWDPNNEQFF.

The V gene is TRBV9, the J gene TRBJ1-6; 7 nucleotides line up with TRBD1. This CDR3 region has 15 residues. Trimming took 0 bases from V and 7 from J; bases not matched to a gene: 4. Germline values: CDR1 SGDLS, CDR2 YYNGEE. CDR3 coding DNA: TGTGCCAGCAGCGTAGAGGGGGCGTTGAATTCACCCCTCCACTTT. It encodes CASSVEGALNSPLHF.

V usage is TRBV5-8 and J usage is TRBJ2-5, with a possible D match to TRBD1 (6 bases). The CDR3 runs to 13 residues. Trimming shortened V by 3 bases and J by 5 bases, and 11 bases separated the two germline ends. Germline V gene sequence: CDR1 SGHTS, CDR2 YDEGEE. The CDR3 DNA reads TGTGCCAGCAGCTCGACAGGTTTCGAGACCCAGTACTTC. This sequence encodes CASSSTGFETQYF.

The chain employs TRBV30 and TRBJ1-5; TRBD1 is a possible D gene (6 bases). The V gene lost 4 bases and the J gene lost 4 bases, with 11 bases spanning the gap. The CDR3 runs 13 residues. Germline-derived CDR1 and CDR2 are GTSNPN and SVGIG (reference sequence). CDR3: CAWNRESNQPQHF. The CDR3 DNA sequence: TGTGCCTGGAACAGGGAGAGTAATCAGCCCCAGCATTTT.

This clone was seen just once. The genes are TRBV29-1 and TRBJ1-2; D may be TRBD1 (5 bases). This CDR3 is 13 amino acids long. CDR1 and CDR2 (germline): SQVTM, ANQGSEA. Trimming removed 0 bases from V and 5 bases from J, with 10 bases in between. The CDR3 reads CSVEDREGYGYTF. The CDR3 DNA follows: TGCAGCGTTGAAGACAGGGAGGGATATGGCTACACCTTC.

The CDR3 sequence is CASSLASGQGEKLFF. Written as DNA, the CDR3 is TGTGCCAGCAGCTTAGCGTCGGGACAGGGAGAAAAACTGTTTTTT. This chain uses TRBV7-9 with TRBJ1-4, with 9 bases matching TRBD1. The CDR3 runs to 15 residues. V was clipped by 0 bases and J by 8 bases; unmatched bases: 4. Per germline, CDR1 SEHNR and CDR2 FQNEAQ (reference sequence).

For the CDR3, the DNA is TGTGCCAGCTCACCCGGGGGCCAAGGGCCCCAGCATTTT. This gives the protein CASSPGGQGPQHF. The V gene is TRBV18, the J gene TRBJ1-5, with a possible D match to TRBD1 (6 bases). Trimming pared 3 bases from V and 9 bases from J, leaving 12 bases between. Germline-derived CDR1 and CDR2 are KGHSH and LQKENI. The CDR3 extends over 13 amino acids.

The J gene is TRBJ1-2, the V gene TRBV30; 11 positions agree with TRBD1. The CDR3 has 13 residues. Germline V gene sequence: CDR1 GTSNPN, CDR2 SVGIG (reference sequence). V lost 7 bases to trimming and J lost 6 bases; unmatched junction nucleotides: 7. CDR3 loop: CAFGTGGQDGYTF. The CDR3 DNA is TGTGCCTTTGGGACAGGGGGACAGGATGGCTACACCTTC.

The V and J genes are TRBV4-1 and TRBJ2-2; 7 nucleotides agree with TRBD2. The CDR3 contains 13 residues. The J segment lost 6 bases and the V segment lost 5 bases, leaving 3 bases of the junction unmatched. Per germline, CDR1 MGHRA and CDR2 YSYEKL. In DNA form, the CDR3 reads TGCGCCAGCAGCTGGGGGGGTCCCGGGGAGCTGTTTTTT. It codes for CASSWGGPGELFF.

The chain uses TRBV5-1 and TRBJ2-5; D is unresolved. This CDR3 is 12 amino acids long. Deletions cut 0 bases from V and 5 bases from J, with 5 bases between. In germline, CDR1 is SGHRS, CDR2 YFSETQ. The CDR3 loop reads CASSLDVETQYF. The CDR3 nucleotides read TGCGCCAGCAGCTTGGACGTTGAGACCCAGTACTTC.

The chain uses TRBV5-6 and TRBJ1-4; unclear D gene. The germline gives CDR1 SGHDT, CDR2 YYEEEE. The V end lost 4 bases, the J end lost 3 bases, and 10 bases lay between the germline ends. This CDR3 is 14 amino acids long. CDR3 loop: CASSQRHPNEKLFF. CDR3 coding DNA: TGTGCCAGCAGCCAACGTCATCCTAATGAAAAACTGTTTTTT. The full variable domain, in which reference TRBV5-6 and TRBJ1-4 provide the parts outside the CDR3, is DAGVTQSPTHLIKTRGQQVTLRCSPKSGHDTVSWYQQALGQGPQFIFQYYEEEERQRGNFPDRFSGHQFPNYSSELNVNALLLGDSALYLCASSQRHPNEKLFFGSGTQLSVL.

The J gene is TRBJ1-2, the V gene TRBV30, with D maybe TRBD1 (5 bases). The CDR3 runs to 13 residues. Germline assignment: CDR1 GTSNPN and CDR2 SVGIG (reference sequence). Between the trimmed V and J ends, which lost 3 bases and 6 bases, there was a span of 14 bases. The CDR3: CAWSPTVRDGYTF. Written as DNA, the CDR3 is TGTGCCTGGAGCCCGACAGTACGGGATGGCTACACCTTC.

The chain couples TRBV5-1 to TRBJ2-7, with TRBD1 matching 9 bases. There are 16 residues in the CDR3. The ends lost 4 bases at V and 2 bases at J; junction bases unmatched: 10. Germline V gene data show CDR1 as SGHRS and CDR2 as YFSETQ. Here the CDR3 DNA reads TGCGCCAGCAGCCTGACCCGGGACAGGGCGACCTACGAGCAGTACTTC. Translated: CASSLTRDRATYEQYF. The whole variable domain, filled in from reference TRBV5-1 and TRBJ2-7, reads KAGVTQTPRYLIKTRGQQVTLSCSPISGHRSVSWYQQTPGQGLQFLFEYFSETQRNKGNFPGRFSGRQFSNSRSEMNVSTLELGDSALYLCASSLTRDRATYEQYFGPGTRLTVT.

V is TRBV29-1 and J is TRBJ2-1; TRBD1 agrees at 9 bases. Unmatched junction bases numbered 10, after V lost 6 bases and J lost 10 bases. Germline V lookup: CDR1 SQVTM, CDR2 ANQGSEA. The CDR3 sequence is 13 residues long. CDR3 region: CSVDKGQGGEQFF. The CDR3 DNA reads TGCAGCGTGGATAAGGGACAGGGAGGGGAGCAGTTCTTC.

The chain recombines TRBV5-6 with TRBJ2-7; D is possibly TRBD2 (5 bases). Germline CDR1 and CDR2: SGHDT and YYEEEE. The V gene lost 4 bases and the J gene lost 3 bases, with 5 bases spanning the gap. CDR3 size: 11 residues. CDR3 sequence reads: CASSGSYEQYF. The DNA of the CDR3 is TGTGCCAGCAGCGGGAGCTACGAGCAGTACTTC.